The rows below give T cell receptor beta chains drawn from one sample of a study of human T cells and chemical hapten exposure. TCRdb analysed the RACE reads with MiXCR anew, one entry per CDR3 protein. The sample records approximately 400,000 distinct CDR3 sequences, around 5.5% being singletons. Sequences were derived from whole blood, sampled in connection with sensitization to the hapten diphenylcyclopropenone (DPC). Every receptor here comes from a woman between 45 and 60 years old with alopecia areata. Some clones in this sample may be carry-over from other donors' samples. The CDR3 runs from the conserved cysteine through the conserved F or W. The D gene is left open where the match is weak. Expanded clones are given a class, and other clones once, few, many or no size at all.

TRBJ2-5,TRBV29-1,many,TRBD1,TGCAGCGTTCAACAGGGGGGGACCCAGTACTTC,CSVQQGGTQYF
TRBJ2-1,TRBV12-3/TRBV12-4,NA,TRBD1,TGTGCCAGCAGTTTAAAAGGGACAGCCTACAATGAGCAGTTCTTC,CASSLKGTAYNEQFF
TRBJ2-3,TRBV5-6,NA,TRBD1,TGTGCCAGCAGCGGGGGGACAGGGATGACAGATACGCAGTATTTT,CASSGGTGMTDTQYF
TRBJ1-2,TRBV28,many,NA,TGTGCCAGCAGTGCGGGTCGACCTTTCTATGGCTACACCTTC,CASSAGRPFYGYTF
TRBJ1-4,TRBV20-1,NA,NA,TGCAGTGCGACTACGGACGAACTGTTTTTT,CSATTDELFF
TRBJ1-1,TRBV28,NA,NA,TGTGCCAGCACGCGGAACGGCCGGGGAGCTTTCTTT,CASTRNGRGAFF
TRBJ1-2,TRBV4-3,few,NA,TGCGCCAGCAGCCAAGATACGGGAGGGGTTAACTATGGCTACACCTTC,CASSQDTGGVNYGYTF
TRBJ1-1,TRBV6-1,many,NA,TGTGCCACCTACGGGGACACTGAAGCTTTCTTT,CATYGDTEAFF
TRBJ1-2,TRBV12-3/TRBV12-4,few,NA,TGTGCCAGCAGTTTAGGAGGGGGGCACTATGGCTACACCTTC,CASSLGGGHYGYTF
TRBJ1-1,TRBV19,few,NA,TGTGCCAGTAGCCCCCGGCGCTCGAACACTGAAGCTTTCTTT,CASSPRRSNTEAFF
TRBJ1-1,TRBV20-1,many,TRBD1,TGCAGTGCACGCCCCGCGACAGGGGCCTACACTGAAGCTTTCTTT,CSARPATGAYTEAFF
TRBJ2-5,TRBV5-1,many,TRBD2,TGCGCCAGCAGCACCGGGGGGGCTTCGGAGACCCAGTACTTC,CASSTGGASETQYF
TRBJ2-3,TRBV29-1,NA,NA,TGCAGCGCCCTGGCCCTGCTCTCCGATACGCAGTATTTT,CSALALLSDTQYF
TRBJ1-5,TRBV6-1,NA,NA,TGTGCCAGCAGTGAAAAAATAAACAGAGGGTATAGCAATCAGCCCCAGCATTTT,CASSEKINRGYSNQPQHF
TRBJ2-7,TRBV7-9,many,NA,TGTGCCAGCAGCTCGTCCCAGGGATTTGACCCCTACGAGCAGTACTTC,CASSSSQGFDPYEQYF
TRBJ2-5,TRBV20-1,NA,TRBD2,TGCAGTGCTAGTCTCCTAGCGGGGGGAGAGACCCAGTACTTC,CSASLLAGGETQYF
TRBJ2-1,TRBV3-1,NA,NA,TGTGCCAGCAGCCTAATGAGCGGGGAGCAGTTCTTC,CASSLMSGEQFF
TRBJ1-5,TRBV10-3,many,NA,TGTGCCATCAGACCTGACGGTGATAGCAATCAGCCCCAGCATTTT,CAIRPDGDSNQPQHF
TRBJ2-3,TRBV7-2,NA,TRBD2,TGTGCCAGCAGCAAGGGACTAGCGGGAGGTGAGGGTACGCAGTATTTT,CASSKGLAGGEGTQYF
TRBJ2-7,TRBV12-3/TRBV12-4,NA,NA,TGTGCCAGCAGTTTTAAGGGGGTGTATGAGCAGTACTTC,CASSFKGVYEQYF
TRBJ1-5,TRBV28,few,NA,TGTGCCAGCAGTTTTTCCCATGAGGAGAATACGGAGGAGGGGAGCAATCAGCCCCAGCATTTT,CASSFSHEENTEEGSNQPQHF
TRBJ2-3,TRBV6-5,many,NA,TGTGCCACCACCCGAGGGAGCACAGATACGCAGTATTTT,CATTRGSTDTQYF
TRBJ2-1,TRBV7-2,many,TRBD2,TGTGCCACCTCCTGGGCTAGCGGGGTTAATGAGCAGTTCTTC,CATSWASGVNEQFF
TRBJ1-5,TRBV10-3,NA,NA,TGTGCCATCAATAGGGACAGCAATCAGCCCCAGCATTTT,CAINRDSNQPQHF